Below are 21 T cell receptor beta chains sequenced from a single sample in a study of blood T cell repertoires in COVID-19 (TCRdb year 2020). Receptors were amplified or captured by the immunoSEQ multiplex PCR assay. TCRdb stores this immuneACCESS table with in-frame sequences only. Part of the clones is absent; in the studies checked, under half of the shortfall reflects unresolved V genes, and no reason is known for the rest. Here the sample has 60,000 or so clones; 82% occur a single time. The ten largest clones represent roughly 12% of the sample. Sequenced sample: peripheral blood. All receptors come from a human donor in a cohort sampled during active COVID-19.

CDR3 sequence: CASSLVGRLAGGVEQFF. CDR3 DNA sequence: TGTGCCAGCAGCTTGGTTGGCCGCCTAGCGGGGGGGGTGGAGCAGTTCTTC. The chain has TRBV5-5 and TRBJ2-1, with TRBD2 identical over 12 bases. Germline CDR1 SGHKS, CDR2 YYEKEE (reference sequence). The CDR3 length is 17 residues. Trimming removed 0 bases from V and 10 bases from J; junction bases left unmatched: 11.

The chain links TRBV5-1 to TRBJ1-6, with 8 positions matching TRBD1. V lost 4 bases and J lost 7; bases outside the gene matches: 10. The V gene's germline CDR1 is SGHRS and CDR2 YFSETQ. The CDR3 spans 16 residues. The CDR3 nucleotides read TGCGCCAGCAGCCTCCAGGGGGCAGACCTAAATTCACCCCTCCACTTT. This encodes CASSLQGADLNSPLHF.

The genes are TRBV5-4 and TRBJ2-7, with 9 bases aligning to TRBD2. The CDR3 has 14 residues. The V gene's germline CDR1 is SGHNT and CDR2 YYREEE (reference sequence). V lost 4 bases to trimming and J lost 1 base; unmatched junction nucleotides: 3. The CDR3 protein is CASSPGLASYEQYF. CDR3 coding DNA: TGTGCCAGCAGCCCCGGACTAGCGTCCTACGAGCAGTACTTC.

The V gene is TRBV6-5, the J gene TRBJ1-2; D not resolved. The length of the CDR3 is 11 residues. Trimming removed 5 bases at V and 2 bases at J, with 3 bases between. Germline CDR1 reads MNHEY; CDR2 reads SVGAGI. CDR3 amino acids: CASSPNYGYTF. The CDR3 region has the DNA TGTGCCAGCAGTCCAAACTATGGCTACACCTTC.

The rearrangement joins TRBV7-9 to TRBJ2-5; TRBD1 agrees at 10 bases. Trimming took 6 bases from V and 5 from J; bases not matched to a gene: 9. The germline V gene has CDR1 SEHNR and CDR2 FQNEAQ (reference sequence). CDR3 length: 15 residues. CDR3 sequence: CASSPGQGESETQYF. In nucleotides, the CDR3 is TGTGCCAGCAGTCCCGGACAGGGGGAGTCGGAGACCCAGTACTTC. Variable domain in full (rest from reference TRBV7-9 and TRBJ2-5): DTGVSQNPRHKITKRGQNVTFRCDPISEHNRLYWYRQTLGQGPEFLTYFQNEAQLEKSRLLSDRFSAERPKGSFSTLEIQRTEQGDSAMYLCASSPGQGESETQYFGPGTRLLVL.

The chain combines TRBV18 with TRBJ1-5; D is uncertain. The ends were cut back, 3 bases at V and 6 bases at J, with 9 bases in the middle. The V gene's germline CDR1 is KGHSH and CDR2 LQKENI. The length of the CDR3 is 13 residues. This chain's CDR3 is CASSPAGSQPQHF. CDR3 coding DNA: TGTGCCAGCTCACCGGCTGGGAGTCAGCCCCAGCATTTT.

The chain employs TRBV4-1 and TRBJ1-2; D not resolved. V gave up 0 bases and J gave up 4 bases, with 12 bases separating them. In germline, CDR1 is MGHRA, CDR2 YSYEKL. This CDR3 has 15 residues. CDR3 sequence (DNA): TGCGCCAGCAGCCAAGATGAGGCCCGGGGCTATGGCTACACCTTC. Protein product: CASSQDEARGYGYTF.

The chain carries TRBV5-1 and TRBJ1-1; D possibly corresponds to TRBD1 (5 bases). This CDR3 has 16 residues. V dropped 0 bases and J dropped 5 bases, with 17 bases sitting between them. Germline CDR1 is SGHRS and CDR2 is YFSETQ. CDR3 protein: CASSLALVGAKTEAFF. The CDR3 coding sequence is TGCGCCAGCAGCTTGGCGCTTGTTGGGGCGAAGACTGAAGCTTTCTTT.

The chain links TRBV6-5 to TRBJ1-5, with 8 positions matching TRBD1. CDR3 length: 14 residues. CDR1 and CDR2 (germline): MNHEY, SVGAGI. With V trimmed by 3 bases and J by 7 bases, 5 bases remained unmatched. Here the CDR3 DNA reads TGTGCCAGCAGTTATTCTCAGGGGGCGCAGCCCCAGCATTTT. It translates to CASSYSQGAQPQHF.

This clone was found once. This rearrangement joins TRBV28 to TRBJ1-3; D unclear. This CDR3 is 16 amino acids long. Between the trimmed V and J ends, which lost 2 bases and 3 bases, there was a span of 14 bases. Germline values: CDR1 MDHEN, CDR2 SYDVKM. This CDR3 is CASSLPGEGGGNTIYF. The CDR3 nucleotides read TGTGCCAGCAGTTTACCTGGGGAGGGAGGTGGAAACACCATATATTTT.

This clone turned up a few times. The CDR3 is CASSGDGVIQYF. Here the CDR3 DNA reads TGTGCCAGCAGCGGGGATGGGGTCATTCAGTACTTC. The chain has TRBV6-4 and TRBJ2-4; TRBD2 might be the D (5 bases). Germline V gene data show CDR1 as MRHNA and CDR2 as SNTAGT. Deletions cut 6 bases from V and 9 bases from J, with 12 bases between. This CDR3 has 12 residues.

This clone was seen a few times. The chain combines TRBV6-1 with TRBJ2-2, with 12 positions matching TRBD2. The germline V gene encodes CDR1 MNHNS and CDR2 SASEGT. With V trimmed by 1 base and J by 6 bases, 0 bases remained unmatched. CDR3 size: 15 residues. In DNA form, the CDR3 reads TGTGCCAGCAGTGAAGGACTAGCGGGGGCCGGGGAGCTGTTTTTT. As protein: CASSEGLAGAGELFF.

The chain recombines TRBV20-1 with TRBJ2-4; 9 bases fit TRBD1. Trimming removed 3 bases from V and 14 bases from J; junction bases left unmatched: 8. CDR3 length: 12 amino acids. Per the germline V gene, CDR1 is DFQATT and CDR2 is SNEGSKA (reference sequence). CDR3 nucleotide sequence: TGCAGTGCTAGTCCGCAACGGGACAGGGAGTACTTC. It yields the protein CSASPQRDREYF.

The chain employs TRBV6-5 and TRBJ2-5, with 9 bases fitting TRBD1. The CDR3 is 16 amino acids. Germline V gene lookup returns CDR1 MNHEY and CDR2 SVGAGI. The V and J ends lost 4 bases and 2 bases, in that order; junction bases with no gene match: 8. The CDR3, as DNA: TGTGCCAGCAGTTCCCGACAGGGGGGAATACAAGAGACCCAGTACTTC. Translating it yields CASSSRQGGIQETQYF.

The genes are TRBV4-2 and TRBJ2-3; D may be TRBD2 (5 bases). The CDR3 contains 13 residues. CDR1 is LGHNA, CDR2 YNFKEQ, per germline. V lost 4 bases and J lost 2, with 7 bases in between. The CDR3 region is CASSLTTTDTQYF. Here the CDR3 DNA reads TGTGCCAGCAGCCTGACTACCACAGATACGCAGTATTTT.

J is TRBJ2-2 and V is TRBV2; D perhaps matches TRBD2 (6 bases). V gave up 1 base and J gave up 1 base, with 13 bases separating them. The CDR3 has 17 amino acids. Germline V gene lookup returns CDR1 SNHLY and CDR2 FYNNEI. The CDR3 spells CASSEDLPGRNTGELFF. DNA of the CDR3: TGTGCCAGCAGTGAAGACCTCCCCGGGAGGAACACCGGGGAGCTGTTTTTT.

The rearrangement joins TRBV7-9 to TRBJ1-2; TRBD1 matches at 9 bases. J gave up 5 bases and V 4 bases, and 8 bases lay outside the gene matches. This CDR3 is 15 amino acids long. The germline V gene has CDR1 SEHNR and CDR2 FQNEAQ (reference sequence). The CDR3 region is CASSSGTGFGYGYTF. The CDR3 DNA is TGTGCCAGCAGCTCCGGGACAGGGTTTGGTTATGGCTACACCTTC.

The rearrangement links TRBV6-5 to TRBJ2-7, with D possibly being TRBD1 (6 bases). Germline V gene sequence: CDR1 MNHEY, CDR2 SVGAGI. Deletions cut 7 bases from V and 2 bases from J, with 18 bases between. The CDR3 sequence is 15 residues long. CDR3 residues: CASKKTYRDTYEQYF. As DNA, the CDR3 is TGTGCCAGCAAGAAAACCTACCGGGACACCTACGAGCAGTACTTC.

The V gene is TRBV7-8, the J gene TRBJ1-6, with 12 nucleotides matching TRBD1. Germline V gene lookup returns CDR1 SGHVS and CDR2 FQNEAQ. This CDR3 comprises 15 residues. The V gene end was trimmed by 4 bases and the J gene end by 6 bases; junction bases not matched to a gene: 1. CDR3 bases: TGTGCCAGCAGCTCGGGACAGGGGGCTAATTCACCCCTCCACTTT. It encodes CASSSGQGANSPLHF.

V gene TRBV7-6 combines with J gene TRBJ1-6; 7 bases are a match to TRBD1. The CDR3 totals 17 residues. Germline V gene sequence: CDR1 SGHVS, CDR2 FNYEAQ. Trimming cost V 5 bases and J 0 bases; bases outside gene matches: 7. The CDR3 here is CASSKTGPSSYNSPLHF. In DNA, the CDR3 is TGTGCCAGCAGCAAGACAGGGCCGAGCTCCTATAATTCACCCCTCCACTTT.

The chain joins TRBV2 to TRBJ2-3; 9 nucleotides agree with TRBD2. The length of the CDR3 is 19 residues. Germline trimming cut 2 bases from V and 2 bases from J; bases unmatched to any gene: 14. Germline V CDR1 and CDR2: SNHLY, FYNNEI. The chain's CDR3 is CASSEFWLAGRRNTDTQYF. The DNA of the CDR3 is TGTGCCAGCAGTGAATTCTGGCTAGCGGGGCGAAGGAACACAGATACGCAGTATTTT.